A single sample gave rise to the 5 T cell receptor beta chains below, sequenced in a study of cytomegalovirus exposure and HLA in healthy donors. The PCR ran on 60 Vbeta and 13 Jbeta primers. TCRdb's copy holds only in-frame clones and misses some; the assay was immunoSEQ multiplex PCR. Seen here are around 120,000 clones, 74% observed once, and the top ten hold about 2.6%. Sequenced sample: PBMCs. These receptor sequences come from a man aged 45-60 years in good health and CMV-seropositive.

The chain joins TRBV18 to TRBJ2-4; TRBD1 aligns across 8 bases. V lost 1 base to trimming and J lost 7 bases; unmatched junction nucleotides: 9. The CDR3 length is 16 residues. The germline gives CDR1 KGHSH, CDR2 LQKENI. The CDR3 DNA sequence: TGTGCCAGCTCACCACTAGGAGGACAGGGAGGTAACATTCAGTACTTC. This codes for CASSPLGGQGGNIQYF.

For this clone: Other DNA variants within this sample encode the same CDR3. The rearrangement uses TRBV5-1 and TRBJ2-7; D is perhaps TRBD2 (5 bases). CDR1 SGHRS and CDR2 YFSETQ come from the germline V gene. Trimming removed 2 bases at V and 7 bases at J, with 13 bases between. There are 13 residues in the CDR3. The CDR3: CASSFRPGNEQYF. The CDR3 DNA sequence: TGCGCCAGCAGCTTTCGTCCGGGGAATGAGCAGTACTTC.

The genes are TRBV19 and TRBJ2-1; 8 nucleotides align to TRBD1. The trim removed 5 bases at V and 9 bases at J, leaving 12 bases unmatched. The CDR3 loop spans 15 amino acids. Germline CDR1 reads LNHDA; CDR2 reads SQIVND (reference sequence). CDR3 sequence reads: CASSASDRVRVEQFF. CDR3 nucleotides: TGTGCCAGTAGTGCGTCGGACAGGGTCCGGGTTGAGCAGTTCTTC.

The chain uses TRBV19 and TRBJ2-3; D remains ambiguous. Deletions cut 6 bases from V and 6 bases from J, with 13 bases between. CDR3 size: 13 residues. Germline-derived CDR1 and CDR2 are LNHDA and SQIVND (reference sequence). Here the CDR3 reads CASSPPPGDTQYF. CDR3 DNA: TGTGCCAGTAGCCCACCCCCCGGGGATACGCAGTATTTT.

This chain uses TRBV5-1 with TRBJ2-7; 9 nucleotides agree with TRBD1. The CDR3 spans 14 residues. Germline V gene sequence: CDR1 SGHRS, CDR2 YFSETQ. V shed 8 bases, J shed 5 bases, and the junction held 11 bases outside the gene matches. DNA for the CDR3: TGCGCCAGTCGCCAGGGGGACAGGGTTGACGAGCAGTACTTC. Encoded protein: CASRQGDRVDEQYF. Complete variable domain (other parts from reference TRBV5-1 and TRBJ2-7): KAGVTQTPRYLIKTRGQQVTLSCSPISGHRSVSWYQQTPGQGLQFLFEYFSETQRNKGNFPGRFSGRQFSNSRSEMNVSTLELGDSALYLCASRQGDRVDEQYFGPGTRLTVT.